The rows below give T cell receptor beta chains drawn from one sample of a study of spatial heterogeneity in lung cancer. From the 5' RACE reads, TCRdb called clonotypes with MiXCR, one entry per CDR3 protein. The sample yields roughly 71,000 distinct CDR3 sequences, approximately 8.9% seen once. This material consisted of PBMCs, taken at follow-up. The receptors derive from a female donor with early-stage non-small cell lung cancer. Each CDR3 is given with its conserved first and last residue. The D gene is left open where the match is weak. A clone size is listed for some rows: how often the clone was seen (once, few, many), or a class if it is expanded.

V gene	D gene	clone size	J gene	CDR3 DNA	CDR3 protein
TRBV18	TRBD1	many	TRBJ1-5	TGTGCCAGCTCCCCGACAGGGGTTAGTGCTTTTCAGCCCCAGCATTTT	CASSPTGVSAFQPQHF
TRBV5-1	TRBD1	many	TRBJ2-1	TGCGCCAGCCGCCCGACAGGGCAATCCTACAATGAGCAGTTCTTC	CASRPTGQSYNEQFF
TRBV20-1	TRBD2	few	TRBJ2-3	TGCAGTGCTAGGGGACTAGCGGTCTACACAGATACGCAGTATTTT	CSARGLAVYTDTQYF
TRBV11-3	TRBD2	many	TRBJ2-1	TGTGCCAGCAGCACGCAACTAGCGAACAATGAGCAGTTCTTC	CASSTQLANNEQFF
TRBV19	TRBD1	few	TRBJ1-2	TGTGCCAGTAGTGACCATCCGGGACAGTCCTATGGCTACACCTTC	CASSDHPGQSYGYTF
TRBV27	NA	many	TRBJ2-7	TGTGCCAGCAGTTTAGCCGGGGACCCCTACGAGCAGTACTTC	CASSLAGDPYEQYF
TRBV13	NA	many	TRBJ2-7	TGTGCCAGCAGCCGGGGACACCCGCGGCCCGATTGG	CASSRGHPRPDW
TRBV7-3	NA	few	TRBJ2-2	TGTGCCAGCAGCCGGACCGGGGGCGGGGAGCTGTTTTTT	CASSRTGGGELFF
TRBV7-8	NA	NA	TRBJ2-2	TGTGCCAGCAGCCCCCGTCGAGCGGGGAACACCGGGGAGCTGTTTTTT	CASSPRRAGNTGELFF
TRBV7-9	NA	many	TRBJ1-3	TGTGCCAGCAGCTTAAGAAAAGGGGGAAACACCATATATTTT	CASSLRKGGNTIYF
TRBV21-1	NA	few	TRBJ1-1	TGTGCCAGCAGCAAACATGGGCATCACGAGGGGACTGAAGCTTTCTTT	CASSKHGHHEGTEAFF
TRBV12-3/TRBV12-4	NA	NA	TRBJ2-7	TGTGCCAGCAGTTTATCTGGACTATCAGTCTACGAGCAGTACTTC	CASSLSGLSVYEQYF
TRBV3-1	NA	NA	TRBJ2-1	TGTGCCAGCAGCCAAGCGGGAAACAATGAGCAGTTCTTC	CASSQAGNNEQFF
TRBV20-1	TRBD2	few	TRBJ2-7	TGCAGTGTCAGCGGGGGGTATGGTGAGCAGTACTTC	CSVSGGYGEQYF
TRBV7-2	NA	NA	TRBJ1-1	TGTGCCAGCAGCCCTATCATGAGAACTGAAGCTTTCTTT	CASSPIMRTEAFF
TRBV19	NA	many	TRBJ2-6	TGTGCCAGTAGTATAGGACGGATCTCTGGGGCCAACGTCCTGACTTTC	CASSIGRISGANVLTF
TRBV5-1	TRBD2	many	TRBJ2-2	TGCGCCAGCAGCCCACGGGCGGGAGTAAACACCGGGGAGCTGTTTTTT	CASSPRAGVNTGELFF
TRBV4-2	TRBD1	few	TRBJ2-6	TGTGCCAGCAGCCAACAAGCCCAGGGGGCAGCTGGGGCCAACGTCCTGACTTTC	CASSQQAQGAAGANVLTF
TRBV5-1	TRBD1	few	TRBJ2-2	TGCGCCAGCAGCTTGGCGGGGACAGGATCGAACACCGGGGAGCTGTTTTTT	CASSLAGTGSNTGELFF
TRBV5-1	TRBD1	NA	TRBJ1-2	TGCGCCAGCAGCTTGGATGCGAACAGGGGTTTCACCTATGGCTACACCTTC	CASSLDANRGFTYGYTF
TRBV6-5	TRBD1	NA	TRBJ2-7	TGTGCCACCAGACAGGGGGTGAGGGGGCAGTACTTC	CATRQGVRGQYF
TRBV7-9	NA	NA	TRBJ2-1	TGTGCCAGCAGCTCGCGAAGCTCCTACAATGAGCAGTTCTTC	CASSSRSSYNEQFF
TRBV6-1	NA	few	TRBJ2-3	TGTGCCAGCATTCTAGTTGGAGATACGCAGTATTTT	CASILVGDTQYF
TRBV7-3	NA	many	TRBJ1-1	TGTGCCAGCAGCAAAGAGGTGAACACTGAAGCTTTCTTT	CASSKEVNTEAFF
TRBV7-9	NA	many	TRBJ2-7	TGTGCCAGCAGCTCGGCAGCTTTATCCGACGAGCAGTACTTC	CASSSAALSDEQYF
TRBV6-1	NA	many	TRBJ1-1	TGTGCCAGCAGTGAAATACGGGGCACTGAAGCTTTCTTT	CASSEIRGTEAFF
TRBV11-2	NA	many	TRBJ2-4	TGTGCCAGCAGCTTACAGGGATTCAAAAACATTCAGTACTTC	CASSLQGFKNIQYF
TRBV2	NA	many	TRBJ1-5	TGTGCCAGCAGTGAAAGACGGTCAGGGGTAGTTCAGCCCCAGCATTTT	CASSERRSGVVQPQHF
TRBV7-9	NA	NA	TRBJ2-1	TGTGCCAGCAGCAACCAACTAGCAACTTGGTTCTTC	CASSNQLATWFF
TRBV11-3	TRBD2	few	TRBJ2-3	TGTGCCAGCAGCTCTGGGACTAGCCTGACGCAGTATTTT	CASSSGTSLTQYF
TRBV20-1	TRBD2	few	TRBJ2-7	TGCAGTGCTCCTACTAGCGGGACTTCCTACGAGCAGTACTTC	CSAPTSGTSYEQYF
TRBV29-1	NA	many	TRBJ1-1	TGCAGCGCCGGGCTCATGAACACTGAAGCTTTCTTT	CSAGLMNTEAFF
TRBV20-1	NA	NA	TRBJ2-7	TGCAGTGCTAGAGATCAGGTTGGCACTAGCAAGAGCTACGAGCAGTACTTC	CSARDQVGTSKSYEQYF
TRBV20-1	NA	NA	TRBJ1-1	TGCAGTGCTGGCAGAGGGATGAACACTGAAGCTTTCTTT	CSAGRGMNTEAFF
TRBV5-1	NA	many	TRBJ1-1	TGCGCCAGCAGGGGAGACAGCACTGAAGCTTTCTTT	CASRGDSTEAFF
TRBV6-2/TRBV6-3	NA	many	TRBJ1-1	TGTGCCAGCAGTTACGGGGGGACTGAAGCTTTCTTT	CASSYGGTEAFF
TRBV29-1	NA	few	TRBJ2-3	TGCAGCGTTGAAGATCACCGGTGGGAGGTCACGCAGTATTTT	CSVEDHRWEVTQYF
TRBV4-1	TRBD2	NA	TRBJ2-1	TGCGCCAGCAGCCAAGCGGACATGGGACTAGCGGGCCGGAATGAGCAGTTCTTC	CASSQADMGLAGRNEQFF
TRBV7-8	NA	NA	TRBJ2-3	TGTGCCAGCAGCCCATGGGATAGCGGGTTGGGGACAGATACGCATTTT	CASSPWDSGLGTDTHF
TRBV10-3	TRBD1	many	TRBJ1-2	TGTGCCATCAGTGAAACAGGGGGTCACACCTTC	CAISETGGHTF
TRBV10-3	NA	many	TRBJ2-7	TGTGCCATCAGCGAGGGGGGTGGGACCTACGAGCAGTACTTC	CAISEGGGTYEQYF
TRBV30	NA	many	TRBJ1-3	TGTGCCTGGAGTCCTCCTCACAGGGAATCTGGAAACACCATATATTTT	CAWSPPHRESGNTIYF
TRBV19	NA	many	TRBJ2-6	TGTGCCAGTAGTCGAAGTTCTGGGGCCAACGTCCTGACTTTC	CASSRSSGANVLTF
TRBV20-1	NA	many	TRBJ1-1	TGCAGTGCTGACGTCGGGCGGGGGATGAACACTGAAGCTTTCTTT	CSADVGRGMNTEAFF
TRBV7-8	NA	few	TRBJ2-3	TGTGCCAGCAGCATCGGACCGAATTCAGATACGCAGTATTTT	CASSIGPNSDTQYF
TRBV12-3/TRBV12-4	TRBD2	NA	TRBJ2-5	TGTGCCAGCAGGGATCTAGCGGAAAACGGGGAGACCCAGTACTTC	CASRDLAENGETQYF
TRBV25-1	NA	NA	TRBJ2-1	TGTGCCAGCAGTGAATTCTTAGGCGGCCCCGGTGAGCAGTTCTTC	CASSEFLGGPGEQFF
TRBV7-8	NA	many	TRBJ2-3	TGTGCCAGCAGCTTACAGGATACGCAGTATTTT	CASSLQDTQYF
TRBV7-8	NA	many	TRBJ2-6	TGTGCCAGCAGCTTAATAACTGGGGCCAACGTCCTGACTTTC	CASSLITGANVLTF
TRBV11-1	NA	NA	TRBJ2-6	TGTGCCAGCAGCTCTCGCCTGGCAGGGGCCAACGTCCTGACTTTC	CASSSRLAGANVLTF
TRBV6-6	TRBD1	many	TRBJ1-2	TGTGCCAGCAGTTACACTCCGACAGGGGCTAACTATGGCTACACCTTC	CASSYTPTGANYGYTF
TRBV27	NA	few	TRBJ2-2	TGTGCCAGCAGCGTAGCGAACACCGGGGAGCTGTTTTTT	CASSVANTGELFF
TRBV4-2	NA	many	TRBJ1-3	TGTGCCAGCAGCCAAGCCCCCAACTCTGGAAACACCATATATTTT	CASSQAPNSGNTIYF